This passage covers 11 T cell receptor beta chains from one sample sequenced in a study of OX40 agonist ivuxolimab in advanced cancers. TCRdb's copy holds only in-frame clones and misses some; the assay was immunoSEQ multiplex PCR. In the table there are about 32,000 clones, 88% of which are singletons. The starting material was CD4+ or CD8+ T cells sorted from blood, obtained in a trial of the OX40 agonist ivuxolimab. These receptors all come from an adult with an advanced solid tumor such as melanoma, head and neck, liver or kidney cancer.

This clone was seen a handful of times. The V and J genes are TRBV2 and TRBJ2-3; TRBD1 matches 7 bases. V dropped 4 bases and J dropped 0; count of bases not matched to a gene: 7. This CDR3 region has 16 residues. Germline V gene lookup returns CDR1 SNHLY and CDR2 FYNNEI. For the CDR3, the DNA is TGTGCCAGCAGTGCCCTGGACAGGACAAGCACAGATACGCAGTATTTT. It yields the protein CASSALDRTSTDTQYF.

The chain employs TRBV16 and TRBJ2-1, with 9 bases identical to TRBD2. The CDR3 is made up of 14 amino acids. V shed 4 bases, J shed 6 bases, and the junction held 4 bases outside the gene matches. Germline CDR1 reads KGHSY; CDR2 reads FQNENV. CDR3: CASSRGGGGNEQFF. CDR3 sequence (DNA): TGTGCCAGCAGCCGCGGGGGGGGTGGCAATGAGCAGTTCTTC.

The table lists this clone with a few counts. The CDR3 sequence: CASSGDTSGNTIYF. CDR3 nucleotide sequence: TGTGCCAGCAGTGGGGACACCTCTGGAAACACCATATATTTT. The chain joins TRBV6-1 to TRBJ1-3, with TRBD1 as a possible D gene (6 bases). Germline CDR1 and CDR2: MNHNS and SASEGT. V shed 4 bases and J shed 0 bases, with 7 bases lying between them. CDR3 length: 14 residues.

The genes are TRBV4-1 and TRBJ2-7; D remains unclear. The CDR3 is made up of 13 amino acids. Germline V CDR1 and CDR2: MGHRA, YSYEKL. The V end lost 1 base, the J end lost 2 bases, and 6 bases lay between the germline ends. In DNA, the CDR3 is TGCGCCAGCAGCCAAGCGGAGACCTACGAGCAGTACTTC. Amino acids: CASSQAETYEQYF.

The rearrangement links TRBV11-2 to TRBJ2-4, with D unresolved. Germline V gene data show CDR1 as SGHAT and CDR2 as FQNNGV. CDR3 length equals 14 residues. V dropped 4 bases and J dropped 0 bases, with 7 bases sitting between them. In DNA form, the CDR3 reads TGTGCCAGCAGCTCTTTACCAGCCAAAAACATTCAGTACTTC. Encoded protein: CASSSLPAKNIQYF. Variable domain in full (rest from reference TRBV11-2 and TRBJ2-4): EAGVAQSPRYKIIEKRQSVAFWCNPISGHATLYWYQQILGQGPKLLIQFQNNGVVDDSQLPKDRFSAERLKGVDSTLKIQPAKLEDSAVYLCASSSLPAKNIQYFGAGTRLSVL.

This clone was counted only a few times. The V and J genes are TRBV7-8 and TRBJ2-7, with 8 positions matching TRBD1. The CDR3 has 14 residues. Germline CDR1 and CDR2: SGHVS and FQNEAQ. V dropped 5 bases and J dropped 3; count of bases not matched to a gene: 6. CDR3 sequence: CASSPGTGDYEQYF. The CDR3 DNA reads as TGTGCCAGCAGCCCTGGGACAGGAGACTACGAGCAGTACTTC.

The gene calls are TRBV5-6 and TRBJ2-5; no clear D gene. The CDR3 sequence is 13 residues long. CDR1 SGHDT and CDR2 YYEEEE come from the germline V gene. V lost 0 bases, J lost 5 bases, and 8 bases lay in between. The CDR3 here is CASSLAYPETQYF. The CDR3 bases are TGTGCCAGCAGCTTGGCCTACCCGGAGACCCAGTACTTC.

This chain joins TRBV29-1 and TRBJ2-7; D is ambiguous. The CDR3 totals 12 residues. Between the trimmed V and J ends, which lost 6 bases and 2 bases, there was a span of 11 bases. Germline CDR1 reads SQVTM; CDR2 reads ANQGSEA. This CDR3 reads CSVLHGAYEQYF. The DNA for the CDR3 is TGCAGCGTCTTACACGGTGCCTACGAGCAGTACTTC.

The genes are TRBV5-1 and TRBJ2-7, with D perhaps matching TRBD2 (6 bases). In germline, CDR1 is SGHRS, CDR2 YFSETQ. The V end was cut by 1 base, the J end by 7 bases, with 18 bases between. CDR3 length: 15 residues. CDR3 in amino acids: CASSLPGPEGGEQYF. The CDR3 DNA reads TGCGCCAGCAGCTTGCCGGGGCCTGAGGGAGGTGAGCAGTACTTC.

The CDR3 loop reads CASSLALGGSGPTGELFF. CDR3 DNA sequence: TGTGCCAGCAGCTTGGCCCTGGGGGGTAGCGGCCCCACCGGGGAGCTGTTTTTT. The chain is built from TRBV5-4 and TRBJ2-2; D is perhaps TRBD2 (6 bases). CDR1 and CDR2 from the germline V gene are SGHNT and YYREEE (reference sequence). V was cut by 0 bases and J by 4 bases, with 19 bases left in between. The CDR3 is made up of 18 amino acids.

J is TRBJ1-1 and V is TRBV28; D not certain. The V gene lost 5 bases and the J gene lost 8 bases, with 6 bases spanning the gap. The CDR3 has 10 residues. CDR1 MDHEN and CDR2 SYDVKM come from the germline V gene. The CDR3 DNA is TGTGCCAGCAGTACCATAGAAGCTTTCTTT. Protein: CASSTIEAFF. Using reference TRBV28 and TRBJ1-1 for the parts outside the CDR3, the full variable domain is DVKVTQSSRYLVKRTGEKVFLECVQDMDHENMFWYRQDPGLGLRLIYFSYDVKMKEKGDIPEGYSVSREKKERFSLILESASTNQTSMYLCASSTIEAFFGQGTRLTVV.